This T cell receptor beta chain stems from a study of beta chain features in type 1 diabetes. Overall study context: Sorted cells, 90 million to 130 million in number, were examined across all samples.

Notes on the study in general: For Type 1 diabetes patients, all four CD4+ subsets carried TCRB CDR3s that were moderately but significantly shorter. Naive, central memory and Treg TCRB repertoires seemed to resemble each other more closely in patients than they did in healthy donors.

Isolated RNA was reverse transcribed in full, so expressed TCRB transcripts were sequenced. It was found that naive, central memory and regulatory T cell samples averaged roughly 3.6 million reads. Sequenced by immunoSEQ multiplex PCR; TCRdb stores in-frame clones only, minus some. Altogether 680,000 or so clones are present, around 15% being singletons, with the ten largest covering 0.02% to 0.025%. This clone was seen a few times. Its antigen is not identified. Sorting gave populations that all exceeded 98% purity. Specimen: naive CD4+ T cells from blood. The clonotype was recovered from a man aged 18 to 35 with type 1 diabetes.

For the CDR3, the DNA is TGTGCCAGCAGCTTTACCTTGGGACAGTTTTACGAGCAGTACTTC. Its protein is CASSFTLGQFYEQYF. This chain connects TRBV7-9 to TRBJ2-7; TRBD1 aligns across 7 bases. CDR1 is SEHNR and CDR2 is FQNEAQ in the germline V gene (reference sequence). Trimming removed 3 bases from V and 4 bases from J; junction bases left unmatched: 9. The CDR3 loop spans 15 amino acids.